This TCR beta chain was retrieved from a study of regulatory T cells in long-lasting Graves disease. Whole-study findings and limits: The TCR repertoire of persistent Graves' patients was less diverse than that of newly diagnosed ones. Thyroid tissue went unstudied; only peripheral blood was examined.

This clonotype has at least ten counts. Its antigen is not identified. CDR3-region Arm-PCR and iRepertoire HTBI primers produced the TCR beta libraries. Each CDR3 protein is one row after TCRdb ran MiXCR on the multiplex PCR reads. The data show roughly 500,000 distinct CDR3 sequences, with 20% to 25% seen just once and 7.8% held by the top ten. Stated time point: persistent/refractory GD, antithyroid drugs over 5 years with positive TRAb. PBMC RNA served as the TCR library source. As collected, the peripheral blood samples measured about 10 milliliters each and went into EDTA tubes. This sequence originates from a female donor with Graves disease. The sequencing used peripheral blood mononuclear cells (PBMCs), collected when the disease was refractory, from a patient treated with antithyroid drugs.

CDR3 nucleotides: TGTGCCTGCGGAGGGCCGGCAAACATTCAGTACTTC. Its protein is CACGGPANIQYF. V usage is TRBV30 and J usage is TRBJ2-4, with D maybe TRBD2 (6 bases). Germline V gene sequence: CDR1 GTSNPN, CDR2 SVGIG (reference sequence). The ends were cut back, 6 bases at V and 6 bases at J, with 12 bases in the middle. The CDR3 length is 12 residues.